The source of this TCR beta chain is a study of T cell changes during pregnancy in multiple sclerosis. Produced via immunoSEQ multiplex PCR; TCRdb's table is partial and in-frame only. The repertoire holds more than 85,000 clones, with around 93% as singletons. In germline, CDR1 is SGHRS, CDR2 YFSETQ. The V and J ends lost 2 bases and 8 bases, in that order; junction bases with no gene match: 9. The CDR3 is 15 residues long. The clonotype originates from a female donor with multiple sclerosis, enrolled in a pregnancy study. The gene calls are TRBV5-1 and TRBJ2-1, with TRBD2 identical over 8 bases. This specimen consisted of peripheral blood, obtained before pregnancy. As DNA, the CDR3 is TGCGCCAGCAGCTTAACGGGAGGGCCCTCAGATGAGCAGTTCTTC. Translated: CASSLTGGPSDEQFF.